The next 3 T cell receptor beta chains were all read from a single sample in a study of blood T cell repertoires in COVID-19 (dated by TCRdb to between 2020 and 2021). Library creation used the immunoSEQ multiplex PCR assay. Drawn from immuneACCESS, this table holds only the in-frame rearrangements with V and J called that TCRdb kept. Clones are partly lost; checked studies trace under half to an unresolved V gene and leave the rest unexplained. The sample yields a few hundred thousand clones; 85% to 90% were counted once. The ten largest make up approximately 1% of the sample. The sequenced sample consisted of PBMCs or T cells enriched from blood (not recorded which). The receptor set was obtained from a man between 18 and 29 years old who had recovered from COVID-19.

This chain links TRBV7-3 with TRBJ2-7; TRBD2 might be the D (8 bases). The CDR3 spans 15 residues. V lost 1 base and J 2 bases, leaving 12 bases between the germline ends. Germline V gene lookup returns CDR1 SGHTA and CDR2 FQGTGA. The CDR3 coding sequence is TGTGCCAGCAGCTTAAAGCGGGGGACAGCCTACGAGCAGTACTTC. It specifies CASSLKRGTAYEQYF.

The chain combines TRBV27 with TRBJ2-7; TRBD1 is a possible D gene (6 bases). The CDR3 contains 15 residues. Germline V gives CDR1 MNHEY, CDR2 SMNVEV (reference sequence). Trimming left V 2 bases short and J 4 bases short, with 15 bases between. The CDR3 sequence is CASSLAATTGYEQYF. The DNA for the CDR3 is TGTGCCAGCAGTTTAGCGGCTACAACAGGGTACGAGCAGTACTTC.

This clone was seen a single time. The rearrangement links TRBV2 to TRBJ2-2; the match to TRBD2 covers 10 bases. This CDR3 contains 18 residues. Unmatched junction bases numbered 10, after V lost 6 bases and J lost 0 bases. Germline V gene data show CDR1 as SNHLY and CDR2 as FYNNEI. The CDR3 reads CASSKSLAGIANTGELFF. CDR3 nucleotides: TGTGCCAGCAGCAAGTCACTAGCGGGGATCGCGAACACCGGGGAGCTGTTTTTT.